These 31 T cell receptor beta chains originate from one sample sequenced in a study of tumor and adjacent non-tumor tissue in lung cancer. A modified ARM-PCR protocol with three rounds of nested PCR amplified TCRbeta. A single record per CDR3 protein comes from TCRdb applying MiXCR to the multiplex PCR reads. The sample carries 60,000 to 85,000 distinct CDR3 sequences, 80% to 85% recorded once. No cell sorting was done before RNA was extracted from the tissue. Sequenced: lung tumor tissue. The source is a woman aged 50 to 60 with non-small cell lung cancer.

With respect to this clonotype: The missing conserved phenylalanine or tryptophan at the end of this CDR3 makes a read error likely. The chain combines TRBV28 with TRBJ1-1, with TRBD1 matching 7 bases. After removal of 5 bases from V and 11 bases from J, the junction contained 23 bases not matched to a gene. The CDR3 is 17 residues long. Germline CDR1 and CDR2: MDHEN and SYDVKM. The CDR3 spells CASSAPGDSNFGRNAFL. The CDR3 region has the DNA TGTGCCAGCAGTGCCCCCGGGGACAGCAACTTCGGTAGGAATGCTTTCTTG.

With regard to this clonotype: A junction end diverges from the germline sequence, so it may reflect a read error. This chain connects TRBV4-1 to TRBJ2-7; possibly TRBD2 for D (6 bases). This CDR3 is 15 amino acids long. CDR1 MGHRA and CDR2 YSYEKL come from the germline V gene. This chain's CDR3 is CASSRGAGSSYEQYF. The CDR3 DNA reads as TGCGCCAGCAGCCGAGGTGCCGGGAGCTCCTACGAGCAATACTTC.

This clonotype was observed a single time. V gene TRBV4-3 combines with J gene TRBJ2-3, with 11 positions matching TRBD1. Germline CDR1 LGHNA, CDR2 YSLEER. This CDR3 has 16 amino acids. V lost 0 bases, J lost 11 bases, and 10 bases stayed unmatched. The CDR3 DNA sequence: TGCGCCAGCAGCCAAGAATGGACAGGGGGCACACATAAGCAGTATTTT. Translation: CASSQEWTGGTHKQYF.

Comment on this clonotype: A much larger clone lies one base from this, so it may be a read error. This sequence joins TRBV5-1 and TRBJ2-2, with D tentatively TRBD2 (5 bases). V was cut by 0 bases and J by 0 bases, with 9 bases left in between. The CDR3 runs 16 residues. Germline V gives CDR1 SGHRS, CDR2 YFSETQ. The CDR3 region has the DNA TGCGCCAGCAGCTTGGTAGCACTAGCGAACACCGGGGAGCTGTTTTTT. This encodes CASSLVALANTGELFF.

This clonotype was detected many times. The V and J genes are TRBV10-3 and TRBJ2-7; D is perhaps TRBD2 (6 bases). The CDR3 has 15 residues. Trimming removed 3 bases at V and 2 bases at J, with 14 bases between. Germline-derived CDR1 and CDR2 are ENHRY and SYGVKD. The CDR3 is CAISDLAEGTYEQYF. DNA of the CDR3: TGTGCCATCAGTGACTTAGCGGAGGGAACCTACGAGCAGTACTTC.

For this clonotype: This CDR3 fails to terminate in the conserved phenylalanine or tryptophan, so it likely reflects a read error. The genes are TRBV12-3 or TRBV12-4 and TRBJ1-2; D may be TRBD1 (5 bases). The CDR3 sequence is 11 residues long. CDR3 sequence: CAISTGSGYTI. As DNA, the CDR3 is TGTGCCATCAGTACAGGTTCTGGCTACACCATC.

As regards this clonotype: The junction differs from germline at one of its ends, possibly a read error. The chain combines TRBV20-1 with TRBJ2-7; D is uncertain. This CDR3 contains 15 residues. Germline CDR1 DFQATT, CDR2 SNEGSKA (reference sequence). CDR3 nucleotide sequence: TGCAGTGCTAGATCAATCAAGCGACGCCCCTACGAGCAGTACTTT. Protein product: CSARSIKRRPYEQYF.

The sample holds one count of this clonotype. The chain couples TRBV20-1 to TRBJ1-2; D possibly corresponds to TRBD1 (5 bases). Germline V lookup: CDR1 DFQATT, CDR2 SNEGSKA (reference sequence). The CDR3 is 14 residues long. CDR3 bases: TGCAGCGCTCCGTCGGGGGGAGGAGGGTATGGCTACACCTTC. Its protein is CSAPSGGGGYGYTF.

Concerning this clonotype: This likely comes from a read error, as the CDR3 has no conserved phenylalanine or tryptophan at its end. The rearrangement joins TRBV20-1 to TRBJ2-1; D might be TRBD2 (6 bases). The germline V gene encodes CDR1 DFQATT and CDR2 SNEGSKA (reference sequence). The CDR3 is 15 residues long. This chain's CDR3 is CNARNRLGGLNEQFL. The CDR3 DNA is TGCAATGCTAGAAATCGGCTTGGAGGGCTCAATGAGCAGTTCTTG.

Of note for this clonotype: A junction boundary mismatches the germline segment, possibly from a read error. The chain employs TRBV4-1 and TRBJ1-5; D is perhaps TRBD1 (5 bases). Germline-derived CDR1 and CDR2 are MGHRA and YSYEKL. The CDR3 has 15 amino acids. DNA for the CDR3: TGCGGCAGCAGCCCCGGGGGTGGTCCTGGTCAACCCCAGCATTTT. Amino acid sequence: CGSSPGGGPGQPQHF.

This clonotype occurred once. The chain recombines TRBV6-6 with TRBJ1-4; D gene ambiguous. The V end lost 4 bases, the J end lost 4 bases, and 13 bases lay between the germline ends. The CDR3 totals 15 residues. Germline CDR1 and CDR2: MNHNY and SVGAGI (reference sequence). CDR3 in amino acids: CASSSPRRVNEKLFF. Here the CDR3 DNA reads TGTGCCAGCAGTTCTCCCCGAAGGGTTAATGAAAAACTGTTTTTT.

Worth noting for this clonotype: A read error may account for a junction end that differs from germline. The V and J genes are TRBV4-1 and TRBJ1-1, with a weak D call TRBD1 (5 bases). This CDR3 has 16 residues. The germline CDR1 and CDR2 sequences are MGHRA and YSYEKL. CDR3 residues: CAGSQDPYRFGTEAFF. For the CDR3, the DNA is TGCGCCGGCAGCCAAGATCCCTACAGGTTCGGCACTGAAGCTTTCTTT.

The chain couples TRBV20-1 to TRBJ2-2, with TRBD2 identical over 7 bases. Unmatched junction bases numbered 12, after V lost 7 bases and J lost 7 bases. The germline CDR1 and CDR2 sequences are DFQATT and SNEGSKA (reference sequence). This CDR3 comprises 14 residues. DNA of the CDR3: TGCAGTGTTATAGGGGCGGGAGTCCACGGGGAGCTGTTTTTT. Its translation: CSVIGAGVHGELFF.

The V and J genes are TRBV12-3 or TRBV12-4 and TRBJ1-2; D unclear. This CDR3 spans 13 amino acids. CDR3 protein: CGSSISTNYGYTF. As DNA, the CDR3 is TGTGGCAGTAGTATTAGCACTAACTATGGCTACACCTTC.

The V and J genes are TRBV6-1 and TRBJ1-6, with D tentatively TRBD1 (6 bases). CDR3 length equals 16 residues. The germline CDR1 and CDR2 sequences are MNHNS and SASEGT. CDR3 DNA sequence: TGTGTCAGAAGTGAAACGGTGGGGGCAGGGAGTTCACCCCTCCACTTT. Translation gives CVRSETVGAGSSPLHF.

This clonotype was counted at least ten times. A much larger clone sits a single nucleotide away, making a read error possible. The rearrangement uses TRBV11-3 and TRBJ1-3; no firm D call. CDR3 size: 16 residues. Germline CDR1 is SGHNT and CDR2 is YENEEA. Here the CDR3 reads CASSFGDSRSGNTIHF. Written as DNA, the CDR3 is TGTGCCAGCAGCTTCGGTGACTCCCGCTCTGGAAACACCATACATTTT. Full variable domain (outside the CDR3, taken from reference TRBV11-3 and TRBJ1-3): EAGVVQSPRYKIIEKKQPVAFWCNPISGHNTLYWYLQNLGQGPELLIRYENEEAVDDSQLPKDRFSAERLKGVDSTLKIQPAELGDSAVYLCASSFGDSRSGNTIHFGEGSWLTVV.

As regards this clonotype: The junction departs from germline at one end; a sequencing error may be responsible. The chain joins TRBV29-1 to TRBJ2-2; 12 bases are a match to TRBD2. The CDR3 length is 14 residues. The germline V gene encodes CDR1 SQVTM and CDR2 ANQGSEA. The CDR3, as DNA: TGCAGCGTTAAGCTAGCGGGAGGGACCGGGGAGTTGTTATTT. This translates into CSVKLAGGTGELLF.

Many counts were recorded for this clonotype. The chain links TRBV20-1 to TRBJ2-1, with a weak D call TRBD1 (6 bases). Deletions cut 0 bases from V and 3 bases from J, with 9 bases between. This CDR3 is built from 14 residues. CDR1 DFQATT and CDR2 SNEGSKA come from the germline V gene (reference sequence). The CDR3 here is CSARDRTDYNEQFF. CDR3 bases: TGCAGTGCTAGAGATCGGACAGACTACAATGAGCAGTTCTTC.

With respect to this clonotype: One end of the junction is discordant with germline, which a read error may explain. The V gene is TRBV4-1, the J gene TRBJ1-5, with TRBD1 identical over 8 bases. The germline gives CDR1 MGHRA, CDR2 YSYEKL. This CDR3 has 16 residues. In DNA form, the CDR3 reads TGCGACAGCAGCGCCCTACAGGGGGACGGCAATCAGACCCAGCATTTT. Its protein product is CDSSALQGDGNQTQHF.

V is TRBV11-2 and J is TRBJ2-7, with no clear D. Germline CDR1 reads SGHAT; CDR2 reads FQNNGV. V shed 4 bases and J shed 6 bases, with 10 bases lying between them. CDR3 length: 12 residues. CDR3: CASSSLTGEQYF. In DNA form, the CDR3 reads TGTGCCAGCAGCTCGCTCACTGGCGAGCAGTACTTC.

This chain connects TRBV28 to TRBJ2-7, with D perhaps TRBD1 (5 bases). The V end was cut by 8 bases, the J end by 2 bases, with 22 bases between. Germline CDR1 MDHEN, CDR2 SYDVKM. The CDR3 sequence is 16 residues long. This CDR3 is CASGKRTTGAPYEQYF. CDR3 nucleotides: TGTGCCAGCGGAAAGAGAACCACAGGTGCTCCCTACGAGCAGTACTTC.

The J gene is TRBJ2-6, the V gene TRBV11-1, with D possibly matching TRBD2 (5 bases). CDR1 SGHAT and CDR2 FQDESV come from the germline V gene (reference sequence). This CDR3 spans 13 amino acids. The CDR3 here is CVNSLAERTVLTF. CDR3 DNA sequence: TGTGTCAACAGCTTAGCTGAAAGGACTGTCCTGACTTTC.

With respect to this clonotype: The junction shows a germline mismatch at one end, possibly a read error. The chain links TRBV5-1 to TRBJ2-1; D is unresolved. This CDR3 has 13 amino acids. The germline V gene has CDR1 SGHRS and CDR2 YFSETQ. The CDR3 coding sequence is TGCTCCAGCAGCTTGGAACAGTCCGGGCGGCAGTTCTTC. Translation gives CSSSLEQSGRQFF.

Remarks on this clonotype: One junction end disagrees with the germline gene, perhaps due to a read error. The rearrangement uses TRBV6-5 and TRBJ1-3, with D uncertain. The CDR3 spans 11 residues. Germline V gene data show CDR1 as MNHEY and CDR2 as SVGAGI. The CDR3 DNA reads as TGTGTCAGTTCGTCTGGAAATACCATATATTTT. It encodes CVSSSGNTIYF.

CDR3 sequence: CASSRTPLLMGAQETQYF. The DNA for the CDR3 is TGTGCCAGCAGCCGGACTCCTCTTCTAATGGGAGCCCAAGAGACCCAGTACTTC. The V gene is TRBV6-2 or TRBV6-3, the J gene TRBJ2-5; possibly TRBD2 for D (5 bases). Trimming shortened V by 6 bases and J by 1 base, and 24 bases separated the two germline ends. Germline lookup yields CDR1 MNHEY and CDR2 SVGEGT. The length of the CDR3 is 18 residues.

As for this clonotype: An end of the junction does not agree with germline; a read error may underlie this. The chain combines TRBV29-1 with TRBJ2-1; D not certain. Germline V gene data show CDR1 as SQVTM and CDR2 as ANQGSEA. The CDR3 runs to 12 residues. The CDR3 DNA reads TGCAGCGTTATAGGTTCCTACAATGAGCAGCTCTTC. As protein: CSVIGSYNEQLF.

As to this clonotype: Sequence at one end of the junction differs from germline and may be a read error. The chain employs TRBV5-1 and TRBJ2-1; possible D gene TRBD1, 6 bases. This CDR3 has 14 amino acids. CDR1 and CDR2 (germline): SGHRS, YFSETQ. Here the CDR3 reads CASILGHSQNEQFF. CDR3 in DNA: TGCGCCAGCATCTTGGGACATTCCCAAAATGAGCAGTTTTTC.

The chain joins TRBV10-2 to TRBJ1-1; D possibly corresponds to TRBD1 (6 bases). Trimming took off 5 bases at V and 2 bases at J, with 9 bases between the two ends. The V gene's germline CDR1 is WSHSY and CDR2 SAAADI. This CDR3 is 13 amino acids long. CDR3 nucleotide sequence: TGCGCCAGCAGTCTAGGGGGAAACACTGAAGCTTTCTTT. Its protein is CASSLGGNTEAFF.

This clonotype is classed as medium-sized. The chain combines TRBV6-5 with TRBJ2-5, with TRBD1 matching 10 bases. V gave up 7 bases and J gave up 4 bases; unmatched junction bases: 15. This CDR3 has 17 amino acids. CDR1 and CDR2 (germline): MNHEY, SVGAGI. The CDR3: CASIDPLGQGYRETQYF. The CDR3 bases are TGTGCCAGCATCGACCCCCTGGGACAGGGGTATCGAGAGACCCAGTACTTC.

Concerning this clonotype: At one of its ends the junction is not consistent with the germline gene, which may arise from a read error. The V and J genes are TRBV28 and TRBJ2-5; TRBD2 aligns across 7 bases. CDR3 length: 17 amino acids. Germline loops: CDR1 MDHEN, CDR2 SYDVKM. CDR3 residues: CVSSPPRLAGFQETQYF. The CDR3 DNA sequence: TGTGTCAGCAGTCCACCTCGACTAGCAGGATTTCAAGAGACCCAGTACTTC. The whole variable domain, filled in from reference TRBV28 and TRBJ2-5, reads DVKVTQSSRYLVKRTGEKVFLECVQDMDHENMFWYRQDPGLGLRLIYFSYDVKMKEKGDIPEGYSVSREKKERFSLILESASTNQTSMYLCVSSPPRLAGFQETQYFGPGTRLLVL.

About this clonotype itself: Mismatch with germline at one junction end may stem from a read error. The chain links TRBV14 to TRBJ2-7; 7 bases align to TRBD1. Germline V gives CDR1 SGHDN, CDR2 FVKESK. CDR3 length equals 15 residues. For the CDR3, the DNA is TGTGCCAGGGGAAGTAGGGGGCATAGCTCCTACGCGCAGTACTTC. This translates into CARGSRGHSSYAQYF.